This paragraph covers one T cell receptor beta chain sequence. Measured with immunoSEQ multiplex PCR; TCRdb has only the in-frame clones, and not every one. The sample holds 110,000 or so clones, over 75% seen once. This entry is derived from a study of blood T cell repertoires in COVID-19. V lost 2 bases and J 3 bases, leaving 23 bases between the germline ends. Germline V gene sequence: CDR1 MNHEY, CDR2 SMNVEV (reference sequence). The CDR3 has 19 residues. The sample consisted of peripheral blood. The clonotype comes from a woman in her 70s who had recovered from COVID-19. The chain joins TRBV27 to TRBJ1-5; possibly TRBD1 for D (6 bases). The CDR3 reads CASSLEGEGGQRYNQPQHF. The CDR3 region has the DNA TGTGCCAGCAGTTTAGAGGGAGAAGGCGGACAGAGATACAATCAGCCCCAGCATTTT.